The source of this TCR beta chain is a study of blood T cell repertoires in COVID-19. CDR1 and CDR2 (germline): SGHVS, FQNEAQ. The CDR3 length is 14 residues. The V end was cut by 0 bases, the J end by 2 bases, with 7 bases between. Only a few counts were recorded for this clone. Individuals drawn from around 24 US areas were roughly 18 to 89 years old. Per the study methods: From reference gene primer amplification, estimates of nucleated cell counts were derived. Some clones are missing from TCRdb's copy, which holds only in-frame ones; the method was immunoSEQ multiplex PCR. The DNA was the basis for D and trimming; V, J and clone size are from that table. The sample has approximately 220,000 clones, 65% to 90% seen once; the top ten hold approximately 4.8%.

V and J are TRBV7-8 and TRBJ1-2; possible D gene TRBD1, 5 bases. Sequencing input: PBMCs or T cells enriched from blood (not recorded which). The origin of this receptor is a woman aged 25-40 years who had been exposed to COVID-19. In DNA form, the CDR3 reads TGTGCCAGCAGCTTAGCGGGACTGAACTATGGCTACACCTTC. This sequence encodes CASSLAGLNYGYTF.